This entry lists 20 T cell receptor beta chains sequenced from one sample in a study of Ad26.COV2.S vaccination and SARS-CoV-2 variants. Profiled with immunoSEQ multiplex PCR; TCRdb holds only in-frame clones, not every one. The table records approximately 280,000 clones, 87% of them present only once. Treatment given: around 19 received Ad26.COV2.S at low or high dose, single or two shots; 5 received placebo; per-sample allocation not given. Repertoires come from day 63 after the first vaccine or placebo injection. Sequencing used peripheral blood, obtained in a trial of Ad26.COV2.S vaccine versus placebo. Every receptor here comes from a person between 18 and 60 years old who received the Ad26.COV2.S COVID-19 vaccine or a placebo.

CDR3 amino acids: CASSPLGGDDTEAFF. CDR3 DNA: TGTGCCAGCAGTCCCCTCGGGGGAGACGACACTGAAGCTTTCTTT. This rearrangement joins TRBV25-1 to TRBJ1-1, with TRBD1 as a possible D gene (5 bases). Deletions cut 5 bases from V and 3 bases from J, with 16 bases between. This CDR3 contains 15 residues. Looked up from germline, CDR1 is MGHDK and CDR2 is SYGVNS.

This sequence joins TRBV19 and TRBJ2-5, with 12 bases aligning to TRBD1. The CDR3 extends over 16 amino acids. Unmatched junction bases numbered 10, after V lost 6 bases and J lost 5 bases. CDR1 is LNHDA, CDR2 SQIVND, per germline (reference sequence). For the CDR3, the DNA is TGTGCCAGTAGGTCTTTAGGGACAGGGGGCCGGGAGACCCAGTACTTC. Its protein is CASRSLGTGGRETQYF.

This clone was recorded at least ten times. The gene calls are TRBV4-1 and TRBJ2-7; 7 bases align to TRBD1. V trimming: 0 bases; J trimming: 5 bases; junction bases outside the gene matches: 7. The CDR3 is made up of 15 amino acids. Germline values: CDR1 MGHRA, CDR2 YSYEKL. The CDR3 bases are TGCGCCAGCAGCCAAGAAGACAGGGTGAACGACGAGCAGTACTTC. Translation gives CASSQEDRVNDEQYF.

V and J are TRBV18 and TRBJ1-1, with 10 bases identical to TRBD1. Germline loops: CDR1 KGHSH, CDR2 LQKENI. This CDR3 contains 14 residues. Trimming took 6 bases from V and 5 from J; bases not matched to a gene: 6. The CDR3 DNA is TGTGCCAGCTCCCCTGACAGGGGGCTGACTGAAGCTTTCTTT. It codes for CASSPDRGLTEAFF.

This chain connects TRBV5-1 to TRBJ2-6; D is uncertain. This CDR3 has 13 residues. Trimming cost V 2 bases and J 7 bases, with 7 bases left between them. The germline gives CDR1 SGHRS, CDR2 YFSETQ. CDR3: CASSFFEANVLTF. The DNA for the CDR3 is TGCGCCAGCAGCTTTTTTGAAGCCAACGTCCTGACTTTC.

This clone occurred once. V gene TRBV27 combines with J gene TRBJ2-1; TRBD1 agrees at 10 bases. The CDR3 contains 14 residues. Trimming cost V 6 bases and J 10 bases; bases outside gene matches: 9. CDR1 MNHEY and CDR2 SMNVEV come from the germline V gene (reference sequence). In DNA form, the CDR3 reads TGTGCCAGCAGGCCGGGACAGGGGTTGAGGGAGCAGTTCTTC. Translation: CASRPGQGLREQFF.

The chain is built from TRBV10-3 and TRBJ2-2, with D unclear. This CDR3 region has 16 residues. V lost 6 bases, J lost 0 bases, and 14 bases lay in between. The germline gives CDR1 ENHRY, CDR2 SYGVKD. The CDR3 DNA reads TGTGCCATCAGGGGTTCCTTCTTCGCGAACACCGGGGAGCTGTTTTTT. It translates to CAIRGSFFANTGELFF.

J is TRBJ2-5 and V is TRBV6-5; D possibly corresponds to TRBD1 (5 bases). Germline assignment: CDR1 MNHEY and CDR2 SVGAGI. Trimming took 6 bases from V and 2 from J, leaving 13 bases between them. The CDR3 runs 14 residues. CDR3 bases: TGTGCCAGCAGGGCAATCAGGGATCAAGAGACCCAGTACTTC. It codes for CASRAIRDQETQYF.

The chain uses TRBV5-6 and TRBJ1-1; 10 nucleotides agree with TRBD1. Trimming cost V 4 bases and J 2 bases; bases outside gene matches: 8. Per the germline V gene, CDR1 is SGHDT and CDR2 is YYEEEE. The CDR3 extends over 16 amino acids. CDR3 residues: CASSHGQGGINTEAFF. CDR3 nucleotides: TGTGCCAGCAGCCACGGACAGGGGGGCATCAACACTGAAGCTTTCTTT. Complete variable domain (other parts from reference TRBV5-6 and TRBJ1-1): DAGVTQSPTHLIKTRGQQVTLRCSPKSGHDTVSWYQQALGQGPQFIFQYYEEEERQRGNFPDRFSGHQFPNYSSELNVNALLLGDSALYLCASSHGQGGINTEAFFGQGTRLTVV.

The CDR3 loop reads CASSEIDSSYEQYF. Here the CDR3 DNA reads TGTGCCAGCAGTGAAATCGACAGTTCCTACGAGCAGTACTTC. V gene TRBV6-1 combines with J gene TRBJ2-7; D might be TRBD1 (5 bases). The CDR3 contains 14 residues. Germline CDR1 MNHNS, CDR2 SASEGT. The germline V and J ends were trimmed by 2 bases and 1 base, with 9 bases remaining between them.

The rearrangement uses TRBV19 and TRBJ2-7; either TRBD1 or TRBD2 may supply D (5 bases each). The length of the CDR3 is 13 residues. Germline loops: CDR1 LNHDA, CDR2 SQIVND (reference sequence). Trimming took 5 bases from V and 6 from J, leaving 14 bases between them. Here the CDR3 reads CASSPWTGAEQYF. As DNA, the CDR3 is TGTGCCAGTAGTCCCTGGACTGGGGCCGAGCAGTACTTC.

The J gene is TRBJ2-4, the V gene TRBV7-3; D gene ambiguous. Germline assignment: CDR1 SGHTA and CDR2 FQGTGA. This CDR3 is 16 amino acids long. Trimming took 5 bases from V and 9 from J, leaving 23 bases between them. The CDR3 DNA reads TGTGCCAGCAGCGGACCGCAGGAGACGCCGGAAAGCATTCAGTACTTC. This encodes CASSGPQETPESIQYF.

The V and J genes are TRBV29-1 and TRBJ1-2, with D maybe TRBD1 (5 bases). Germline CDR1 and CDR2: SQVTM and ANQGSEA. V was pared by 5 bases and J by 4 bases, with 11 bases between. The CDR3 loop spans 12 amino acids. CDR3: CSVLDTIYGYTF. The CDR3 coding sequence is TGCAGCGTTCTGGACACCATCTATGGCTACACCTTC. The full variable domain, in which reference TRBV29-1 and TRBJ1-2 provide the parts outside the CDR3, is SAVISQKPSRDICQRGTSLTIQCQVDSQVTMMFWYRQQPGQSLTLIATANQGSEATYESGFVIDKFPISRPNLTFSTLTVSNMSPEDSSIYLCSVLDTIYGYTFGSGTRLTVV.

The chain uses TRBV27 and TRBJ1-2, with D tentatively TRBD1 (5 bases). Germline V lookup: CDR1 MNHEY, CDR2 SMNVEV (reference sequence). The CDR3 has 15 amino acids. V lost 2 bases to trimming and J lost 4 bases, with 14 bases between them. The CDR3 DNA follows: TGTGCCAGCAGTTTAAGTGGGGCGCAGGTCTATGGCTACACCTTC. This codes for CASSLSGAQVYGYTF.

This CDR3 reads CASSGRLTGARGEAFF. The DNA of the CDR3 is TGTGCCAGCAGCGGACGCTTAACGGGGGCGCGGGGTGAAGCTTTCTTT. The chain links TRBV25-1 to TRBJ1-1; D might be TRBD1 (6 bases). The germline V gene has CDR1 MGHDK and CDR2 SYGVNS. This CDR3 contains 16 residues. Trimming cost V 6 bases and J 7 bases, with 24 bases left between them.

This clone is a singleton in its sample. The chain combines TRBV5-1 with TRBJ1-1; a weak D match, TRBD1 (5 bases). V was cut by 1 base and J by 6 bases, with 10 bases left in between. The CDR3 loop spans 13 amino acids. CDR1 SGHRS and CDR2 YFSETQ come from the germline V gene. The CDR3: CASSLLGASEAFF. In nucleotides, the CDR3 is TGCGCCAGCAGCTTGCTCGGGGCTTCTGAAGCTTTCTTT.

The rearrangement links TRBV5-4 to TRBJ1-1, with a possible D match to TRBD1 (6 bases). The CDR3 loop spans 13 amino acids. CDR1 and CDR2 (germline): SGHNT, YYREEE (reference sequence). V lost 4 bases and J lost 4, with 11 bases in between. The CDR3 is CASSPGGPTEAFF. DNA for the CDR3: TGTGCCAGCAGCCCGGGGGGGCCCACTGAAGCTTTCTTT.

This chain joins TRBV5-1 and TRBJ2-6; 7 bases are a match to TRBD1. This CDR3 region has 17 residues. Germline loops: CDR1 SGHRS, CDR2 YFSETQ. The trim removed 4 bases at V and 0 bases at J, leaving 7 bases unmatched. The CDR3 DNA reads TGCGCCAGCAGCCACGCCTACAGGGGCTCTGGGGCCAACGTCCTGACTTTC. This encodes CASSHAYRGSGANVLTF.

The chain carries TRBV7-2 and TRBJ2-2; 8 nucleotides line up with TRBD2. Trimming cost V 2 bases and J 6 bases; bases outside gene matches: 8. The CDR3 totals 16 residues. Germline V gene sequence: CDR1 SGHTA, CDR2 FQGNSA. CDR3 sequence reads: CASSLTGTRVAGELFF. In DNA, the CDR3 is TGTGCCAGCAGCTTAACCGGGACTAGAGTTGCCGGGGAGCTGTTTTTT.

The J gene is TRBJ1-3, the V gene TRBV4-3; tentative D call: TRBD1 (5 bases). This CDR3 is 19 amino acids long. Per the germline V gene, CDR1 is LGHNA and CDR2 is YSLEER. V was trimmed by 0 bases and J by 9 bases, leaving 27 bases between them. Here the CDR3 reads CASSQDLGDVARPQGTIYF. The DNA for the CDR3 is TGCGCCAGCAGCCAAGATCTTGGGGACGTCGCAAGGCCACAAGGCACCATATATTTT.